What follows are 26 T cell receptor beta chains derived from one specimen sequenced in a study of cytomegalovirus exposure and HLA in healthy donors. The primer mix had 60 Vbeta and 13 Jbeta primers. This table comes from immunoSEQ multiplex PCR, and its TCRdb copy is limited to in-frame clones, with some not included. The sample has 110,000 or so clones, about 80% seen once. The specimen was PBMCs. The receptor source for this set is a man aged 45 to 65 in good health and CMV-seropositive.

With regard to this clone: At one boundary the junction diverges from the germline segment, which might be a read error. The chain recombines TRBV6-5 with TRBJ2-7; D perhaps matches TRBD2 (6 bases). This CDR3 spans 14 amino acids. Per the germline V gene, CDR1 is MNHEY and CDR2 is SVGAGI. CDR3 amino acids: CASSDRDLTYVQYF. The CDR3 DNA is TGTGCCAGCAGTGACCGGGACTTAACCTACGTGCAGTACTTC.

V and J are TRBV19 and TRBJ2-3; D perhaps matches TRBD1 (5 bases). This CDR3 is built from 14 residues. Trimming cost V 3 bases and J 2 bases, with 9 bases left between them. The germline V gene encodes CDR1 LNHDA and CDR2 SQIVND (reference sequence). The CDR3 nucleotides are TGTGCCAGTAGTATCGGACACGTCACAGATACGCAGTATTTT. It yields the protein CASSIGHVTDTQYF. Complete variable domain (other parts from reference TRBV19 and TRBJ2-3): DGGITQSPKYLFRKEGQNVTLSCEQNLNHDAMYWYRQDPGQGLRLIYYSQIVNDFQKGDIAEGYSVSREKKESFPLTVTSAQKNPTAFYLCASSIGHVTDTQYFGPGTRLTVL.

This chain joins TRBV7-8 and TRBJ2-1; no definite D call. Between the trimmed V and J ends, which lost 3 bases and 4 bases, there was a span of 7 bases. This CDR3 is built from 13 residues. Germline V gene lookup returns CDR1 SGHVS and CDR2 FQNEAQ. The CDR3 region has the DNA TGTGCCAGCAGCTTCCTAGGATACAATGAGCAGTTCTTC. It specifies CASSFLGYNEQFF.

This rearrangement joins TRBV18 to TRBJ2-6, with 9 bases identical to TRBD1. V shed 5 bases, J shed 12 bases, and the junction held 5 bases outside the gene matches. CDR3 length equals 13 residues. Germline assignment: CDR1 KGHSH and CDR2 LQKENI. The CDR3 spells CASSVGQGGVLTF. CDR3 sequence (DNA): TGTGCCAGCTCAGTGGGACAGGGAGGCGTCCTGACTTTC.

The chain is built from TRBV19 and TRBJ1-1, with TRBD1 as a possible D gene (6 bases). The CDR3 is 15 amino acids. V lost 4 bases, J lost 10 bases, and 22 bases lay in between. CDR1 is LNHDA, CDR2 SQIVND, per germline (reference sequence). CDR3 nucleotides: TGTGCCAGTAGTAGCCGGGACAAGAACGTAAGGGCAGCTTTCTTT. The encoded protein is CASSSRDKNVRAAFF.

The sample holds a few counts of this clone. The DNA for the CDR3 is TGTGCCAGCAGCTTAGAAGAGGGACTAGCGGGAGGATACAATGAGCAGTTCTTC. Translating gives CASSLEEGLAGGYNEQFF. V is TRBV7-2 and J is TRBJ2-1; 15 bases match TRBD2. The length of the CDR3 is 18 residues. CDR1 and CDR2 (germline): SGHTA, FQGNSA. The V segment lost 1 base and the J segment 4 bases; nucleotides outside the gene matches: 5. The full variable domain, its missing parts supplied by reference TRBV7-2 and TRBJ2-1, is GAGVSQSPSNKVTEKGKDVELRCDPISGHTALYWYRQSLGQGLEFLIYFQGNSAPDKSGLPSDRFSAERTGGSVSTLTIQRTQQEDSAVYLCASSLEEGLAGGYNEQFFGPGTRLTVL.

V gene TRBV10-1 combines with J gene TRBJ2-7; TRBD2 aligns across 13 bases. CDR3 length: 16 amino acids. J gave up 5 bases and V 0 bases, and 4 bases lay outside the gene matches. The germline V gene has CDR1 WNHNN and CDR2 SYGVQD (reference sequence). The CDR3 coding sequence is TGCGCCAGCAGTGAGTCAGGACTAGCGGGAGACAACGAGCAGTACTTC. It yields the protein CASSESGLAGDNEQYF.

This clone came up a few times. This sequence joins TRBV19 and TRBJ1-2; D remains ambiguous. CDR3 length equals 14 residues. Per the germline V gene, CDR1 is LNHDA and CDR2 is SQIVND (reference sequence). Trimming removed 3 bases at V and 4 bases at J, with 12 bases between. The CDR3: CASSINFAGYGYTF. DNA of the CDR3: TGTGCCAGTAGTATCAATTTTGCGGGCTATGGCTACACCTTC.

The chain couples TRBV10-2 to TRBJ1-2, with 7 nucleotides matching TRBD1. This CDR3 spans 14 amino acids. V trimming: 3 bases; J trimming: 8 bases; junction bases outside the gene matches: 9. The germline V gene has CDR1 WSHSY and CDR2 SAAADI. The DNA for the CDR3 is TGCGCCAGCAGTGATGCAGGGGGGTTCAGAGGCTACACCTTC. Its protein is CASSDAGGFRGYTF.

This chain uses TRBV7-9 with TRBJ2-1, with a tentative D call TRBD2 (6 bases). This CDR3 has 13 amino acids. Germline V gives CDR1 SEHNR, CDR2 FQNEAQ (reference sequence). Deletions cut 3 bases from V and 9 bases from J, with 12 bases between. The CDR3 DNA follows: TGTGCCAGCAGCTTGGGGGGACGGGGTGAGCAGTTCTTC. It translates to CASSLGGRGEQFF.

The rearrangement joins TRBV5-1 to TRBJ1-5; 7 bases line up with TRBD1. CDR1 is SGHRS and CDR2 is YFSETQ in the germline V gene. The CDR3 is made up of 13 amino acids. V trimming: 4 bases; J trimming: 5 bases; junction bases outside the gene matches: 3. The DNA of the CDR3 is TGCGCCAGCAGCATCAGGGGGGATCAGCCCCAGCATTTT. Translated: CASSIRGDQPQHF.

The chain is built from TRBV4-3 and TRBJ1-1; weak D call: TRBD1 (5 bases). CDR3 length: 13 residues. The germline V gene has CDR1 LGHNA and CDR2 YSLEER. The V end lost 2 bases, the J end lost 1 base, and 5 bases lay between the germline ends. The CDR3 DNA reads TGCGCCAGCAGCCAAACAGGGAACACTGAAGCTTTCTTT. This codes for CASSQTGNTEAFF.

The chain has TRBV7-9 and TRBJ1-1; the match to TRBD1 covers 9 bases. CDR3 length: 15 amino acids. Germline CDR1 reads SEHNR; CDR2 reads FQNEAQ (reference sequence). The V and J ends lost 4 bases and 3 bases, in that order; junction bases with no gene match: 6. The CDR3 sequence is CASSSLQGAYTEAFF. The CDR3 DNA reads TGTGCCAGCAGCTCCCTACAGGGGGCTTACACTGAAGCTTTCTTT. The full variable domain, its missing parts supplied by reference TRBV7-9 and TRBJ1-1, is DTGVSQNPRHKITKRGQNVTFRCDPISEHNRLYWYRQTLGQGPEFLTYFQNEAQLEKSRLLSDRFSAERPKGSFSTLEIQRTEQGDSAMYLCASSSLQGAYTEAFFGQGTRLTVV.

The rearrangement uses TRBV28 and TRBJ2-4, with D perhaps matching TRBD1 (5 bases). Germline assignment: CDR1 MDHEN and CDR2 SYDVKM. CDR3 size: 14 residues. With 6 bases removed from V and 6 bases from J, the gap between germline ends came to 15 bases. The CDR3 DNA is TGTGCCAGCAGCCCGCGGACATTATTAAACATTCAGTACTTC. Encoded protein: CASSPRTLLNIQYF.

The chain recombines TRBV19 with TRBJ2-7; 8 bases match TRBD1. V lost 5 bases and J lost 4; bases outside the gene matches: 7. Germline-derived CDR1 and CDR2 are LNHDA and SQIVND (reference sequence). The CDR3 is made up of 14 amino acids. In nucleotides, the CDR3 is TGTGCCAGTAGTCAAGACAGGGGAGGATACGAGCAGTACTTC. Protein product: CASSQDRGGYEQYF.

A single count supports this clone. The gene calls are TRBV27 and TRBJ2-1, with 7 positions matching TRBD2. The V gene's germline CDR1 is MNHEY and CDR2 SMNVEV (reference sequence). This CDR3 contains 13 residues. Trimming took 8 bases from V and 1 from J; bases not matched to a gene: 2. The CDR3 DNA follows: TGTGCCAGCGGGGGGGGTTCCTACAATGAGCAGTTCTTC. This codes for CASGGGSYNEQFF.

The V call is TRBV30, the J call TRBJ2-7; 9 bases are shared with TRBD1. The junction had 4 bases not matched to a gene; V was cut back by 4 bases and J by 6 bases. This CDR3 contains 12 residues. Germline V gene data show CDR1 as GTSNPN and CDR2 as SVGIG (reference sequence). In DNA, the CDR3 is TGTGCCTGGAACAGGGGGCTCGGCGAGCAGTACTTC. It is translated as CAWNRGLGEQYF. The full variable domain, rest sourced from reference TRBV30 and TRBJ2-7, is SQTIHQWPATLVQPVGSPLSLECTVEGTSNPNLYWYRQAAGRGLQLLFYSVGIGQISSEVPQNLSASRPQDRQFILSSKKLLLSDSGFYLCAWNRGLGEQYFGPGTRLTVT.

This clone was seen once. J is TRBJ2-7 and V is TRBV28; TRBD2 aligns across 12 bases. This CDR3 has 17 amino acids. Germline V gene lookup returns CDR1 MDHEN and CDR2 SYDVKM. J gave up 3 bases and V 10 bases, and 16 bases lay outside the gene matches. As DNA, the CDR3 is TGTGCCACCCACGGGGCTAGCGGGGGGGCTGGCGGCTACGAGCAGTACTTC. Amino acids: CATHGASGGAGGYEQYF.

In this sample, this clone turned up once. The V call is TRBV19, the J call TRBJ1-2; 9 nucleotides match TRBD1. This CDR3 is built from 16 residues. The germline V gene encodes CDR1 LNHDA and CDR2 SQIVND (reference sequence). V shed 7 bases and J 7 bases; nucleotides not matched to a gene: 16. Here the CDR3 reads CASNSKVGQGMRGYTF. The CDR3 nucleotides read TGTGCCAGTAACTCCAAGGTGGGACAGGGCATGCGTGGCTACACCTTC.

The rearrangement uses TRBV7-8 and TRBJ2-7; 10 positions match TRBD2. CDR1 and CDR2 from the germline V gene are SGHVS and FQNEAQ. V lost 1 base to trimming and J lost 2 bases; unmatched junction nucleotides: 5. The CDR3 totals 16 residues. DNA of the CDR3: TGTGCCAGCAGCTTAGGGCTAGCGGGAGAGACCTACGAGCAGTACTTC. This translates into CASSLGLAGETYEQYF.

With regard to this clone: Sequence at one end of the junction differs from germline and may be a read error. The genes are TRBV7-9 and TRBJ2-5, with a weak D call TRBD2 (6 bases). The CDR3 totals 13 residues. Looked up from germline, CDR1 is SEHNR and CDR2 is FQNEAQ (reference sequence). CDR3: CSSSLGGRETQYF. The CDR3 DNA reads as TGTTCCAGCAGCTTGGGGGGAAGGGAGACCCAGTACTTC.

The genes are TRBV5-1 and TRBJ2-2, with D perhaps TRBD1 (6 bases). V was shortened by 6 bases and J by 3 bases, with 15 bases between the two germline ends. The CDR3 sequence is 15 residues long. Germline V gene sequence: CDR1 SGHRS, CDR2 YFSETQ. The CDR3 loop is CASTLTGSYTGELFF. For the CDR3, the DNA is TGCGCCAGCACTCTTACAGGGTCGTACACCGGGGAGCTGTTTTTT.

CDR3: CASSTAAQEAFF. In nucleotides, the CDR3 is TGTGCCAGCAGTACCGCGGCGCAGGAAGCTTTCTTT. The chain combines TRBV7-9 with TRBJ1-1; D is unclear. Per the germline V gene, CDR1 is SEHNR and CDR2 is FQNEAQ (reference sequence). The ends were cut back, 6 bases at V and 8 bases at J, with 13 bases in the middle. This CDR3 contains 12 residues.

J is TRBJ2-5 and V is TRBV10-3; 12 bases agree with TRBD1. CDR1 is ENHRY, CDR2 SYGVKD, per germline. The CDR3 is made up of 19 amino acids. Trimming removed 2 bases from V and 6 bases from J; junction bases left unmatched: 16. CDR3 region: CAISEPSGTGGSPRKTQYF. Here the CDR3 DNA reads TGTGCCATCAGTGAGCCGTCCGGGACAGGGGGCTCCCCCAGGAAGACCCAGTACTTC.

The chain carries TRBV30 and TRBJ1-5; D might be TRBD1 (5 bases). Germline V lookup: CDR1 GTSNPN, CDR2 SVGIG (reference sequence). With 1 base removed from V and 3 bases from J, the gap between germline ends came to 10 bases. The CDR3 consists of 14 residues. CDR3 sequence (DNA): TGTGCCTGGAGTGCCGACAGATTCAATCAGCCCCAGCATTTT. Protein product: CAWSADRFNQPQHF.

The rearrangement uses TRBV6-5 and TRBJ1-6; no clear D gene. The CDR3 is 15 residues long. V was trimmed by 7 bases and J by 0 bases, leaving 10 bases between them. The germline gives CDR1 MNHEY, CDR2 SVGAGI. CDR3 region: CASTGYFSYNSPLHF. The CDR3 DNA sequence: TGTGCCAGCACCGGTTATTTCTCCTATAATTCACCCCTCCACTTT.